This TCR beta chain comes out of a study of T cell responses to AZD1222 COVID-19 vaccine. The study, taken as a whole, reports: No repertoire was sampled before or during the peak T cell response, only after it. When two AZD1222 doses had been given, Spike-specific TCR breadth and depth rose. The donors showed a predominance of white British ancestry and of females, with possible underestimation of clonal diversity.

V trimming: 2 bases; J trimming: 9 bases; junction bases outside the gene matches: 2. CDR3 length equals 12 residues. TCRdb keeps only in-frame clones here, not all; method: immunoSEQ multiplex PCR. Of 100,000 or so clones in the sample, 92% are singletons; the top ten hold 1.7%. About this clone itself: Its antigen is unidentified.

The receptor comes from an adult in good health. V is TRBV12-3 or TRBV12-4 and J is TRBJ1-2; 8 bases are shared with TRBD1. The sample consisted of peripheral blood, taken on day 0 of AZD1222 vaccination. The CDR3 DNA follows: TGTGCCAGCAGTTTACAGGGGGCAAGCTACACCTTC. Protein sequence: CASSLQGASYTF.